This T cell receptor (beta chain) was retrieved from a study of cytomegalovirus exposure and HLA in healthy donors. Study-level findings and limits: According to a subsequent analysis, TCR clusters from the first cohort were inclined to appear together in the 100 to 150 validation repertoires. Researchers reported that a few CMV-associated chains were confirmed in vitro as CMV antigen-specific.

Libraries were prepared by immunoSEQ multiplex PCR; TCRdb keeps only in-frame clonotypes and omits some of them. The sample yields more than 150,000 clones, 88% seen once. Points on this clone: Antigen: not known.

Germline CDR1 MNHEY, CDR2 SMNVEV (reference sequence). The CDR3 is 16 residues long. J gave up 3 bases and V 4 bases, and 7 bases lay outside the gene matches. The TCR sequence derives from a man younger than 35 in good health and CMV-seronegative. Material for sequencing was PBMCs. The chain links TRBV27 to TRBJ2-1; 9 bases match TRBD1. This CDR3 is CASSSLRDRDYNEQFF. CDR3 nucleotide sequence: TGTGCCAGCAGTTCCCTCCGGGACAGGGACTACAATGAGCAGTTCTTC.